A single sample is the source of the 4 T cell receptor beta chains below, sequenced in a study of beta chain features in type 1 diabetes. What was sequenced were expressed TCRB transcripts, since all of the isolated RNA had been reverse transcribed. Profiling relied on immunoSEQ multiplex PCR, and the TCRdb table lists in-frame clones only, not all of them. The sample shows under 250,000 clones, less than 15% of them seen only once. Material for sequencing was naive CD4+ T cells from blood. Every receptor here comes from a woman aged 40-49 years in good health.

The CDR3 reads CASSPGTGWHEQYF. CDR3 bases: TGTGCCAGCAGTCCCGGGACAGGGTGGCACGAGCAGTACTTC. V gene TRBV28 combines with J gene TRBJ2-7; TRBD1 matches at 9 bases. The germline CDR1 and CDR2 sequences are MDHEN and SYDVKM. V lost 5 bases, J lost 5 bases, and 7 bases stayed unmatched. The CDR3 totals 14 residues.

This clone was detected a few times. The chain combines TRBV5-1 with TRBJ2-3, with 7 bases matching TRBD1. Germline V gene data show CDR1 as SGHRS and CDR2 as YFSETQ. The CDR3 extends over 16 amino acids. Trimming cost V 4 bases and J 0 bases; bases outside gene matches: 8. CDR3 loop: CASSLARGQSTDTQYF. The CDR3 DNA reads TGCGCCAGCAGCCTCGCACGGGGACAGAGCACAGATACGCAGTATTTT.

This clone showed up just a few times. The V and J genes are TRBV5-6 and TRBJ2-2, with TRBD1 identical over 11 bases. Germline loops: CDR1 SGHDT, CDR2 YYEEEE. V shed 4 bases and J 6 bases; nucleotides not matched to a gene: 8. CDR3 length equals 16 residues. CDR3 DNA: TGTGCCAGCAGCCGGTATGGGACAGGGGGGGCCGGGGAGCTGTTTTTT. This encodes CASSRYGTGGAGELFF. Full variable domain (outside the CDR3, taken from reference TRBV5-6 and TRBJ2-2): DAGVTQSPTHLIKTRGQQVTLRCSPKSGHDTVSWYQQALGQGPQFIFQYYEEEERQRGNFPDRFSGHQFPNYSSELNVNALLLGDSALYLCASSRYGTGGAGELFFGEGSRLTVL.

V usage is TRBV12-5 and J usage is TRBJ2-3; D might be TRBD1 (6 bases). The germline CDR1 and CDR2 sequences are LGHNT and FRNRAP. V lost 6 bases and J lost 2, with 9 bases in between. This CDR3 is built from 13 residues. CDR3 nucleotide sequence: TGTGCTAGTGGGGACAGTAACACAGATACGCAGTATTTT. Its protein is CASGDSNTDTQYF.